The next 8 T cell receptor beta chains were all read from a single sample in a study of blood T cell repertoires in COVID-19. TCRdb's copy holds only in-frame clones and misses some; the assay was immunoSEQ multiplex PCR. The table shows approximately 200,000 clones, with around 87% occurring only once. Sequencing used peripheral blood. The receptors here all came from a man aged 60 to 75 who had recovered from COVID-19.

The V call is TRBV6-2 or TRBV6-3, the J call TRBJ2-7, with 11 bases identical to TRBD2. Germline V CDR1 and CDR2: MNHEY, SVGEGT. Trimming removed 4 bases from V and 4 bases from J; junction bases left unmatched: 9. CDR3 size: 16 residues. CDR3 coding DNA: TGTGCCAGCAGTTGGGGGGCTAGCGGGAGGACTTACGAGCAGTACTTC. Its translation: CASSWGASGRTYEQYF.

The chain has TRBV2 and TRBJ1-6; 10 nucleotides agree with TRBD1. The CDR3 runs 16 residues. Germline V CDR1 and CDR2: SNHLY, FYNNEI. The ends lost 3 bases at V and 4 bases at J; junction bases unmatched: 3. In DNA, the CDR3 is TGTGCCAGCAGTGACCGGACAGGGGGGTATAATTCACCCCTCCACTTT. Its protein product is CASSDRTGGYNSPLHF. The whole variable domain, filled in from reference TRBV2 and TRBJ1-6, reads EPEVTQTPSHQVTQMGQEVILRCVPISNHLYFYWYRQILGQKVEFLVSFYNNEISEKSEIFDDQFSVERPDGSNFTLKIRSTKLEDSAMYFCASSDRTGGYNSPLHFGNGTRLTVT.

This clone was picked up one time. The chain links TRBV5-4 to TRBJ1-1, with D tentatively TRBD1 (6 bases). CDR3 length equals 16 residues. V was shortened by 4 bases and J by 1 base, with 17 bases between the two germline ends. The germline gives CDR1 SGHNT, CDR2 YYREEE (reference sequence). CDR3 nucleotide sequence: TGTGCCAGCAGCGACTGGTCCGGGACACCGAACACTGAAGCTTTCTTT. It yields the protein CASSDWSGTPNTEAFF.

The chain carries TRBV9 and TRBJ1-2, with 7 bases matching TRBD1. This CDR3 comprises 15 residues. CDR1 is SGDLS, CDR2 YYNGEE, per germline. V lost 0 bases and J lost 5; bases outside the gene matches: 7. This chain's CDR3 is CASSVGDSPGYGYTF. The DNA of the CDR3 is TGTGCCAGCAGCGTAGGGGACAGCCCTGGATATGGCTACACCTTC.

This sequence joins TRBV6-2 or TRBV6-3 and TRBJ2-2; 9 nucleotides align to TRBD1. Germline assignment: CDR1 MNHEY and CDR2 SVGEGT. Germline trimming cut 6 bases from V and 2 bases from J; bases unmatched to any gene: 10. CDR3 length equals 17 residues. CDR3 loop: CASSTGGTYSNTGELFF. The CDR3 DNA is TGTGCCAGCAGCACAGGGGGCACCTACTCAAACACCGGGGAGCTGTTTTTT.

The rearrangement joins TRBV12-3 or TRBV12-4 to TRBJ2-7, with D tentatively TRBD1 (6 bases). The CDR3 has 13 amino acids. Trimming pared 9 bases from V and 6 bases from J, leaving 18 bases between. The CDR3 region is CASRGGRLGEQYF. CDR3 in DNA: TGTGCCAGTCGTGGGGGCCGGCTCGGCGAGCAGTACTTC.

Within the sample, this clone is large (0.1 to 1%). The chain carries TRBV7-9 and TRBJ1-1, with D possibly matching TRBD1 (5 bases). CDR1 and CDR2 (germline): SEHNR, FQNEAQ (reference sequence). Trimming took off 5 bases at V and 7 bases at J, with 20 bases between the two ends. The CDR3 totals 15 residues. The CDR3 DNA reads as TGTGCCAGCAGCCCGTATCCTAGACAGCCTCTTGAAGCTTTCTTT. Translated: CASSPYPRQPLEAFF.

The chain employs TRBV3-1 (or the pseudogene TRBV3-2) and TRBJ1-1; the D is unclear. The CDR3 totals 15 residues. Germline V gives CDR1 LGHDT, CDR2 YNNKEL (reference sequence). The germline V and J ends were trimmed by 6 bases and 4 bases, with 18 bases remaining between them. CDR3 region: CASSPSGGRATEAFF. The CDR3 DNA reads as TGTGCCAGCAGTCCCTCGGGAGGGAGGGCCACTGAAGCTTTCTTT.